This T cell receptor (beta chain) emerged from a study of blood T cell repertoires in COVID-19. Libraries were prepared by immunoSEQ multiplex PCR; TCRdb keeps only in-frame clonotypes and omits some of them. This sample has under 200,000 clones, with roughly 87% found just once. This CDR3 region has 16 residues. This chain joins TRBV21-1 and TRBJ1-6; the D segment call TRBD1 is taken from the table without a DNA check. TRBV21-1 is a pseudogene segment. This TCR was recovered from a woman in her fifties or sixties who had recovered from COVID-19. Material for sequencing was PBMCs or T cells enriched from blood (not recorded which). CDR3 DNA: TGTGCCAGCAGACTCATCCGGGACATCGGTAATTCACCCCTCCACTTT. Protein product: CASRLIRDIGNSPLHF.